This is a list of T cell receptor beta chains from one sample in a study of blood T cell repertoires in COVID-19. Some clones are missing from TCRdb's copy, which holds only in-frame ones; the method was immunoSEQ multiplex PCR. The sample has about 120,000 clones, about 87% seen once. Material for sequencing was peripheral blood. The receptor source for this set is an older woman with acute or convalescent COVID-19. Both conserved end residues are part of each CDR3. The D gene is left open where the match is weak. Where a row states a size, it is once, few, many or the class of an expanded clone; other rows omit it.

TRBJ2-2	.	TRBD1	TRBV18	TGTGCCAGCTCACGCCAGACAGGGGTTGGCACCGGGGAGCTGTTTTTT	CASSRQTGVGTGELFF
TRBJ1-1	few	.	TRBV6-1	TGTGCCAGCAGTGAAGAAGGGGTAGGTCAGGCTGAAGCTTTCTTT	CASSEEGVGQAEAFF
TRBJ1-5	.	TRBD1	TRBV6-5	TGTGCCAGCGTAGACAGGGACAATCAGCCCCAGCATTTT	CASVDRDNQPQHF
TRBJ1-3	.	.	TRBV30	TGTGCCTGGAGTCTGGAGCCTGGAAACACCATATATTTT	CAWSLEPGNTIYF
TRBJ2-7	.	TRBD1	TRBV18	TGTGCCAGCTCCCCCGGGACAGACTACGAGCAGTACTTC	CASSPGTDYEQYF
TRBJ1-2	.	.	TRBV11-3	TGTGCCAGCAGTGATCAGGTTCAGGGCTACACCTTC	CASSDQVQGYTF
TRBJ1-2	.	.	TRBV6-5	TGTGCCAGCAATCCAAGGGGGGGGAGTTATGGCTACACCTTC	CASNPRGGSYGYTF
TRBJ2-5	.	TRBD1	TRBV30	TGTGCCGGAAACTCCGGGACAGGGGCTTGGGAGACCCAGTACTTC	CAGNSGTGAWETQYF
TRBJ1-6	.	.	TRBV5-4	TGTGCCAGCAGCTTGGAAACAGAGAATTCACCCCTCCACTTT	CASSLETENSPLHF
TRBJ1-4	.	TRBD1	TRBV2	TGTGCCAGCGCCCAAGACAGGGGTGAAAAACTGTTTTTT	CASAQDRGEKLFF
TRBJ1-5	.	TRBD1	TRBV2	TGTGCCAGCAGTGGGTCGACAGGGAATCAGCCCCAGCATTTT	CASSGSTGNQPQHF
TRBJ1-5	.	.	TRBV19	TGTGCCAGTGCACAGGGCCGGGGTAGCAATCAGCCCCAGCATTTT	CASAQGRGSNQPQHF
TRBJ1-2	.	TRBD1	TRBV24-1	TGTGCCACCAGACCAGGGGGCGGCTATGGCTACACCTTC	CATRPGGGYGYTF
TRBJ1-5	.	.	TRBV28	TGTGCCAGCAGTGATACAGGGTTTAATCAGCCCCAGCATTTT	CASSDTGFNQPQHF